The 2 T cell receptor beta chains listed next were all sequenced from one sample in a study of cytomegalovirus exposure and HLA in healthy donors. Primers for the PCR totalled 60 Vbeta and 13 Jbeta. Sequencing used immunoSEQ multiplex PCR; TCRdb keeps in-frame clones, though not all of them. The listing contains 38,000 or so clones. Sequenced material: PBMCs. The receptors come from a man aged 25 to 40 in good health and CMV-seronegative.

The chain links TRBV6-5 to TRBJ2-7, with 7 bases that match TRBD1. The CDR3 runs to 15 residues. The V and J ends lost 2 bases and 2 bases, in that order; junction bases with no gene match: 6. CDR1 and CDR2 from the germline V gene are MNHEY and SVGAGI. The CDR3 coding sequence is TGTGCCAGCAGTTACCCAGGGACAGCTACCTACGAGCAGTACTTC. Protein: CASSYPGTATYEQYF.

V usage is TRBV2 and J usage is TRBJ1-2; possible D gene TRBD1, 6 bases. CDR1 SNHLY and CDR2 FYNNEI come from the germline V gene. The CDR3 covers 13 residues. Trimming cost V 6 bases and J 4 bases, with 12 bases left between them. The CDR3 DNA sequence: TGTGCCAGCAGACAGGGTTTTAGCTATGGCTACACCTTC. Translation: CASRQGFSYGYTF.